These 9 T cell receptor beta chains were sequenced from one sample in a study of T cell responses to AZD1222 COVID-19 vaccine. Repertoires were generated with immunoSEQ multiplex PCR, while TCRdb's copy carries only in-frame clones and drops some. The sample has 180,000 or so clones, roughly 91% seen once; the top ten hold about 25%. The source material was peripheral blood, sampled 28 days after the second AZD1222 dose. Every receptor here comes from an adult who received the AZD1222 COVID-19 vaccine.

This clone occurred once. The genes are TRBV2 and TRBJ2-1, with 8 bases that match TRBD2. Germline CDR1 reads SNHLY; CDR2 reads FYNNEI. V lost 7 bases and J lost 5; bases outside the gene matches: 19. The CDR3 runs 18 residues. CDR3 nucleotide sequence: TGTGCCAGCACTGATACAGGGTCAGCGGGAGTTAAGGACAATGAGCAGTTCTTC. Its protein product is CASTDTGSAGVKDNEQFF.

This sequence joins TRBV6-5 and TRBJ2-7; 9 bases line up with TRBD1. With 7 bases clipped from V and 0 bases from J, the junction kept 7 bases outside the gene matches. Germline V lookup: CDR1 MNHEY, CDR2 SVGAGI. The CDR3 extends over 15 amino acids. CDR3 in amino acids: CASISGTGNSYEQYF. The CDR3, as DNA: TGTGCCAGCATCTCCGGGACAGGGAACTCCTACGAGCAGTACTTC.

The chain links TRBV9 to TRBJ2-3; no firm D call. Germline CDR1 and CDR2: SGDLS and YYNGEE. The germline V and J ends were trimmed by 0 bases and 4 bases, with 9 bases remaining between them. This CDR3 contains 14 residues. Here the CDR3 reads CASSVAPSSDTQYF. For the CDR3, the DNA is TGTGCCAGCAGCGTAGCCCCTAGTTCAGATACGCAGTATTTT.

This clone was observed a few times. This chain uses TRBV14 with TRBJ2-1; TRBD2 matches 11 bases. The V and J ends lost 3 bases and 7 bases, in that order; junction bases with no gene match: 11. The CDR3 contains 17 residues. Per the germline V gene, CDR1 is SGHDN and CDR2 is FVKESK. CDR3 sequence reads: CASSQAFGLAGGNEQFF. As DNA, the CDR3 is TGTGCCAGCAGCCAGGCCTTCGGGCTAGCGGGAGGTAATGAGCAGTTCTTC.

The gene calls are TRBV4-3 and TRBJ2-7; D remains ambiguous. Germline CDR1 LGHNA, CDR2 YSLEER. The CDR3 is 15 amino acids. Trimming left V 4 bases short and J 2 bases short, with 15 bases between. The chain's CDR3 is CASSREGSGPYEQYF. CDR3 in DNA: TGCGCCAGCAGCCGTGAAGGATCAGGTCCCTACGAGCAGTACTTC.

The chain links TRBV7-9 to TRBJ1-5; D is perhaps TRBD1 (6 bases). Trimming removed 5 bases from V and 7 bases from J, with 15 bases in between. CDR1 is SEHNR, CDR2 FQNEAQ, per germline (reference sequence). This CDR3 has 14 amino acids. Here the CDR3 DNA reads TGTGCCAGCAGCCCAGGGGCCAGGGGCCAGCCCCAGCATTTT. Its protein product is CASSPGARGQPQHF.

In nucleotides, the CDR3 is TGCGCCAGCAGCCAACAGGGCCAGGCCTACAATGAGCAGTTCTTC. Translating it yields CASSQQGQAYNEQFF. The chain recombines TRBV4-1 with TRBJ2-1; D perhaps matches TRBD1 (5 bases). Germline V gene data show CDR1 as MGHRA and CDR2 as YSYEKL. This CDR3 is built from 15 residues. Between the trimmed V and J ends, which lost 2 bases and 2 bases, there was a span of 10 bases.

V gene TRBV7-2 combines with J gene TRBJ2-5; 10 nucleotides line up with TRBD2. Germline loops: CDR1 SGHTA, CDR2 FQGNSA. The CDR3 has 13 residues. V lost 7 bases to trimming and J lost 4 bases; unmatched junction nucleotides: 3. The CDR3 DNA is TGTGCCAGCAACAGCGGGAGGGGAGAGACCCAGTACTTC. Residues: CASNSGRGETQYF.

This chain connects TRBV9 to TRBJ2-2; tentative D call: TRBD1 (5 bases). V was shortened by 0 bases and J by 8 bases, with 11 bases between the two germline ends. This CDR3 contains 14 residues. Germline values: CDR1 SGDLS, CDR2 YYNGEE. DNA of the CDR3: TGTGCCAGCAGCGTAGACGCCCGGACAGGGGAGCTGTTTTTT. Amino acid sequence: CASSVDARTGELFF.